This T cell receptor (beta chain) comes out of a study of shared clonotypes between healthy human individuals. Study-level points and caveats: Larger richness was generally estimated for naive than memory subsets.

With regard to this clone: Its antigen remains unknown.

Libraries were prepared by immunoSEQ multiplex PCR; TCRdb keeps only in-frame clonotypes and omits some of them. This table holds more than 2,000,000 clones, over 85% found once. The CDR3 runs to 18 residues. The V gene lost 2 bases and the J gene lost 1 base, with 20 bases spanning the gap. Looked up from germline, CDR1 is SEHNR and CDR2 is FQNEAQ (reference sequence). The J gene is TRBJ1-1, the V gene TRBV7-9; D is uncertain. The sequence was obtained from a young man in good health. Sequenced material: naive CD4+ T cells sorted from blood. Subset: CD45RA+ positively selected. The CDR3 region is CASSLISVLGRKNTEAFF. For the CDR3, the DNA is TGTGCCAGCAGCTTAATATCCGTACTGGGCAGGAAGAACACTGAAGCTTTCTTT.